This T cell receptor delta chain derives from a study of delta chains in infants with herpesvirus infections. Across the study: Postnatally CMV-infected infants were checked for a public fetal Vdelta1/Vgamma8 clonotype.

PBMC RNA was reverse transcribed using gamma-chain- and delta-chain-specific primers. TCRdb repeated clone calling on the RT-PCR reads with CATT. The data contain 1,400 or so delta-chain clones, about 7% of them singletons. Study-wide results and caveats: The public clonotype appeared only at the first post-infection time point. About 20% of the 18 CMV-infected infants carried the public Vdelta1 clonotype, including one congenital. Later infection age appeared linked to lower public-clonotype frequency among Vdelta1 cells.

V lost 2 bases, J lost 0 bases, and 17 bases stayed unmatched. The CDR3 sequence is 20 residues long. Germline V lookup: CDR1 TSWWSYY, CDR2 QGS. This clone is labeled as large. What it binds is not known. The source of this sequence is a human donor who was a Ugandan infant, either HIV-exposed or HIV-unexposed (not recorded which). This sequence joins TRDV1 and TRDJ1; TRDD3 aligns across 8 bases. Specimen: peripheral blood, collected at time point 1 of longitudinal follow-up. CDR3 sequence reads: CALGEWPYILTGGHTDKLIF. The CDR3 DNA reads TGTGCTCTTGGGGAATGGCCCTATATTCTCACTGGGGGTCACACCGATAAACTCATCTTT.